Each of the 16 T cell receptor beta chains below was sequenced from the same sample in a study of CD8 T cells in Susac syndrome. Reverse transcription used about 0.45 to 1 ug RNA and random hexamers. A single record per CDR3 protein comes from TCRdb applying MiXCR to the immunoSEQ multiplex PCR reads. The sample shows about 290,000 distinct CDR3 sequences, approximately 85% of them seen only once. Input material: CD8+ T cells from PBMCs. Every receptor here comes from a human donor with multiple sclerosis.

This chain links TRBV29-1 with TRBJ2-2, with D possibly TRBD1 on 5 matching bases. This CDR3 spans 15 amino acids. V was cut by 0 bases and J by 3 bases, with 11 bases left in between. Germline CDR1 reads SQVTM; CDR2 reads ANQGSEA. The CDR3 DNA follows: TGCAGCGTTGAAGAAGGGGAATACTACACCGGGGAGCTGTTTTTT. Translated, it gives CSVEEGEYYTGELFF.

The genes are TRBV5-4 and TRBJ1-2; tentative D call: TRBD1 (5 bases). The ends were cut back, 4 bases at V and 3 bases at J, with 13 bases in the middle. CDR1 and CDR2 (germline): SGHNT, YYREEE (reference sequence). The CDR3 has 14 amino acids. CDR3 coding DNA: TGTGCCAGCAGCGCCCCGGGGGAACACTATGGCTACACCTTC. Protein product: CASSAPGEHYGYTF. Drawing the rest from reference TRBV5-4 and TRBJ1-2, the complete variable domain is ETGVTQSPTHLIKTRGQQVTLRCSSQSGHNTVSWYQQALGQGPQFIFQYYREEENGRGNFPPRFSGLQFPNYSSELNVNALELDDSALYLCASSAPGEHYGYTFGSGTRLTVV.

CDR3 sequence (DNA): TGTGCCAGCAGTTTAAGCACTAGCGGGGGTTACGAGCAGTACTTC. Its protein product is CASSLSTSGGYEQYF. The chain joins TRBV27 to TRBJ2-7, with 11 positions matching TRBD2. The trim removed 2 bases at V and 4 bases at J, leaving 4 bases unmatched. This CDR3 is built from 15 residues. The germline gives CDR1 MNHEY, CDR2 SMNVEV (reference sequence).

The rearrangement links TRBV19 to TRBJ2-7; the match to TRBD1 covers 7 bases. The germline V gene encodes CDR1 LNHDA and CDR2 SQIVND (reference sequence). V lost 3 bases to trimming and J lost 5 bases; unmatched junction nucleotides: 7. This CDR3 is 14 amino acids long. The CDR3 coding sequence is TGTGCCAGTAGTATCAGGGGGAATGTGGACGAGCAGTACTTC. As protein: CASSIRGNVDEQYF.

CDR3 DNA sequence: TGTGCCAGCAGTTTAATAGGACTAGCGGGAGAGGGCAATGAGCAGTTCTTC. It specifies CASSLIGLAGEGNEQFF. The chain couples TRBV27 to TRBJ2-1; 13 positions agree with TRBD2. The CDR3 is 17 amino acids. Per germline, CDR1 MNHEY and CDR2 SMNVEV (reference sequence). V shed 2 bases and J 6 bases; nucleotides not matched to a gene: 7.

This sequence joins TRBV27 and TRBJ1-5, with D unresolved. Germline V lookup: CDR1 MNHEY, CDR2 SMNVEV (reference sequence). V shed 3 bases and J shed 4 bases, with 7 bases lying between them. The CDR3 runs to 13 residues. In DNA form, the CDR3 reads TGTGCCAGCAGTTTCGGCAAAAATCAGCCCCAGCATTTT. Its protein is CASSFGKNQPQHF.

The CDR3 DNA follows: TGTGCCAGCTTTACAGGAGAGTATAATTCACCCCTCCACTTT. It encodes CASFTGEYNSPLHF. The rearrangement joins TRBV27 to TRBJ1-6, with D maybe TRBD1 (5 bases). This CDR3 contains 14 residues. The germline CDR1 and CDR2 sequences are MNHEY and SMNVEV (reference sequence). The germline V and J ends were trimmed by 8 bases and 4 bases, with 12 bases remaining between them.

This chain connects TRBV28 to TRBJ1-1, with a possible D match to TRBD1 (6 bases). Trimming stripped 5 bases from V and 3 bases from J, with 16 bases between. Germline lookup yields CDR1 MDHEN and CDR2 SYDVKM. The CDR3 has 15 residues. DNA of the CDR3: TGTGCCAGCAGTCGTTCAGGGGCCGCGGACACTGAAGCTTTCTTT. This translates into CASSRSGAADTEAFF.

The V call is TRBV11-2, the J call TRBJ2-1; D possibly matches TRBD1 or TRBD2 (5 bases each). Germline V gene lookup returns CDR1 SGHAT and CDR2 FQNNGV. V lost 1 base and J 0 bases, leaving 10 bases between the germline ends. The CDR3 loop spans 16 amino acids. DNA for the CDR3: TGTGCCAGCAGCTTAGGGGACCTTGGCTCCTACAATGAGCAGTTCTTC. Protein product: CASSLGDLGSYNEQFF. Complete variable domain (other parts from reference TRBV11-2 and TRBJ2-1): EAGVAQSPRYKIIEKRQSVAFWCNPISGHATLYWYQQILGQGPKLLIQFQNNGVVDDSQLPKDRFSAERLKGVDSTLKIQPAKLEDSAVYLCASSLGDLGSYNEQFFGPGTRLTVL.

The chain links TRBV28 to TRBJ2-5, with no clear D. V lost 6 bases to trimming and J lost 0 bases, with 11 bases between them. This CDR3 has 14 amino acids. CDR1 is MDHEN, CDR2 SYDVKM, per germline. The CDR3 DNA reads TGTGCCAGCAGCCCCCCAGAGTACCAAGAGACCCAGTACTTC. As protein: CASSPPEYQETQYF.

The CDR3 loop reads CASSLTDYRAHINQPQHF. CDR3 nucleotide sequence: TGTGCCAGCAGTTTGACCGACTACAGGGCGCACATCAATCAGCCCCAGCATTTT. This rearrangement joins TRBV28 to TRBJ1-5; TRBD1 is a possible D gene (6 bases). Germline V CDR1 and CDR2: MDHEN, SYDVKM. Trimming took off 3 bases at V and 3 bases at J, with 21 bases between the two ends. The CDR3 runs 18 residues.

The chain is built from TRBV19 and TRBJ1-1, with unresolved D. The V gene's germline CDR1 is LNHDA and CDR2 SQIVND (reference sequence). V shed 4 bases and J shed 0 bases, with 12 bases lying between them. There are 15 residues in the CDR3. Here the CDR3 DNA reads TGTGCCAGTAGTACCAAGTTTGAGGTGAACACTGAAGCTTTCTTT. Protein product: CASSTKFEVNTEAFF.

V is TRBV4-3 and J is TRBJ2-1; D call uncertain. Germline CDR1 LGHNA, CDR2 YSLEER. The germline V and J ends were trimmed by 0 bases and 8 bases, with 14 bases remaining between them. This CDR3 is built from 15 residues. The CDR3 nucleotides are TGCGCCAGCAGCCAAGATGATAACTCGGCGGATGAGCAGTTCTTC. It codes for CASSQDDNSADEQFF.

The chain uses TRBV5-1 and TRBJ2-4, with 8 bases lining up with TRBD1. Germline V gene lookup returns CDR1 SGHRS and CDR2 YFSETQ. V was pared by 0 bases and J by 4 bases, with 9 bases of the junction left unmatched. The CDR3 runs to 17 residues. The CDR3 sequence is CASSLADRASIKNIQYF. The CDR3 DNA sequence: TGCGCCAGCAGCTTGGCGGACAGGGCCTCCATTAAAAACATTCAGTACTTC.

This clonotype was found once. This chain uses TRBV3-1 with TRBJ2-7, with 7 bases aligning to TRBD1. The germline V gene has CDR1 LGHDT and CDR2 YNNKEL (reference sequence). Trimming cost V 6 bases and J 4 bases; bases outside gene matches: 15. This CDR3 region has 16 residues. CDR3 sequence: CASSFTGTEDPYEQYF. The CDR3 DNA is TGTGCCAGCAGTTTCACCGGGACAGAGGACCCGTACGAGCAGTACTTC.

V and J are TRBV12-3 or TRBV12-4 and TRBJ1-2; D remains ambiguous. The V gene lost 4 bases and the J gene lost 4 bases, with 16 bases spanning the gap. This CDR3 comprises 15 residues. The CDR3 DNA is TGTGCCAGCAGTTCAATACACCTAATGTTCTATGGCTACACCTTC. Translated: CASSSIHLMFYGYTF.